The next 6 T cell receptor beta chains were all read from a single sample in a study of blood T cell repertoires in COVID-19. TCRdb's copy holds only in-frame clones and misses some; the assay was immunoSEQ multiplex PCR. The sample lists about 90,000 clones; around 81% were seen once. Sequencing used peripheral blood. These receptors all stem from a man aged 60 to 75 with acute or convalescent COVID-19.

This clone was found a few times. The chain uses TRBV30 and TRBJ2-7; weak D call: TRBD2 (7 bases). CDR3 size: 13 residues. Germline lookup yields CDR1 GTSNPN and CDR2 SVGIG (reference sequence). Trimming shortened V by 0 bases and J by 3 bases, and 9 bases separated the two germline ends. The CDR3: CAWSVGGDYEQYF. The DNA for the CDR3 is TGTGCCTGGAGTGTAGGGGGGGACTACGAGCAGTACTTC.

The chain has TRBV9 and TRBJ2-7; 7 bases are a match to TRBD1. Germline V gene data show CDR1 as SGDLS and CDR2 as YYNGEE. CDR3 length: 14 residues. With V trimmed by 0 bases and J by 2 bases, 2 bases remained unmatched. CDR3 region: CASSVEQGAYEQYF. The CDR3 DNA follows: TGTGCCAGCAGCGTAGAGCAGGGGGCCTACGAGCAGTACTTC.

The J gene is TRBJ2-1, the V gene TRBV7-2, with 8 positions matching TRBD2. Looked up from germline, CDR1 is SGHTA and CDR2 is FQGNSA. There are 14 residues in the CDR3. Trimming took 6 bases from V and 10 from J; bases not matched to a gene: 11. This CDR3 is CASRNLAGVGEQFF. For the CDR3, the DNA is TGTGCCAGCAGGAACCTAGCGGGTGTAGGGGAGCAGTTCTTC. Variable domain in full (rest from reference TRBV7-2 and TRBJ2-1): GAGVSQSPSNKVTEKGKDVELRCDPISGHTALYWYRQSLGQGLEFLIYFQGNSAPDKSGLPSDRFSAERTGGSVSTLTIQRTQQEDSAVYLCASRNLAGVGEQFFGPGTRLTVL.

The V gene is TRBV29-1, the J gene TRBJ2-7; D perhaps matches TRBD2 (6 bases). V lost 4 bases and J lost 5, with 18 bases in between. The CDR3 is made up of 14 amino acids. Looked up from germline, CDR1 is SQVTM and CDR2 is ANQGSEA. This CDR3 reads CSVGEAGLGDEQYF. Here the CDR3 DNA reads TGCAGCGTTGGAGAAGCGGGTCTAGGAGACGAGCAGTACTTC.

The rearrangement links TRBV4-1 to TRBJ2-1; D is unclear. The CDR3 contains 16 residues. Germline V gene lookup returns CDR1 MGHRA and CDR2 YSYEKL. Trimming left V 3 bases short and J 5 bases short, with 17 bases between. CDR3 bases: TGCGCCAGCAGCCACCCAAACCAAGGCCTAGACAATGAGCAGTTCTTC. Its translation is CASSHPNQGLDNEQFF.

The rearrangement joins TRBV9 to TRBJ2-1, with 9 bases fitting TRBD2. Looked up from germline, CDR1 is SGDLS and CDR2 is YYNGEE. The junction had 11 bases not matched to a gene; V was cut back by 4 bases and J by 9 bases. The CDR3 is made up of 15 amino acids. CDR3 in DNA: TGTGCCAGCAGCCCCAGTAGCGGGGGCGGGAGTGAGCAGTTCTTC. Its translation is CASSPSSGGGSEQFF.